The 17 T cell receptor beta chains below come from one sample, sequenced in a study of T cell responses to AZD1222 COVID-19 vaccine. Clones were read by immunoSEQ multiplex PCR, and TCRdb kept only the in-frame ones, dropping some. This table holds 150,000 or so clones, 85% to 95% found once. The sample was peripheral blood, taken on day 0 of MenACWY control vaccination. All receptors derive from an adult in good health.

The gene calls are TRBV4-1 and TRBJ2-3; D might be TRBD2 (6 bases). V shed 3 bases and J shed 5 bases, with 15 bases lying between them. Germline V gene data show CDR1 as MGHRA and CDR2 as YSYEKL. This CDR3 comprises 15 residues. The DNA of the CDR3 is TGCGCCAGCAGCCAGACCGGGACTGGGGGAGATACGCAGTATTTT. It is translated as CASSQTGTGGDTQYF.

The chain employs TRBV5-4 and TRBJ2-7; 10 nucleotides line up with TRBD2. Looked up from germline, CDR1 is SGHNT and CDR2 is YYREEE (reference sequence). The CDR3 length is 14 residues. The V gene end was trimmed by 2 bases and the J gene end by 3 bases; junction bases not matched to a gene: 2. The CDR3, as DNA: TGTGCCAGCAGCTTAACTAGCGGGAACTACGAGCAGTACTTC. The encoded protein is CASSLTSGNYEQYF.

This clone was picked up a small number of times. The rearrangement joins TRBV28 to TRBJ1-4; D is perhaps TRBD1 (5 bases). V lost 5 bases to trimming and J lost 0 bases, with 7 bases between them. The CDR3 loop spans 14 amino acids. Germline lookup yields CDR1 MDHEN and CDR2 SYDVKM. CDR3 residues: CASSPGSTNEKLFF. In DNA form, the CDR3 reads TGTGCCAGCAGTCCAGGGTCAACTAATGAAAAACTGTTTTTT.

The chain couples TRBV6-1 to TRBJ2-7; D assignment may be TRBD1 or TRBD2 (5 bases each). Germline CDR1 is MNHNS and CDR2 is SASEGT. The CDR3 runs to 15 residues. Trimming shortened V by 2 bases and J by 2 bases, and 13 bases separated the two germline ends. CDR3 DNA: TGTGCCAGCAGTGAATCCTACGGGGCCACCTACGAGCAGTACTTC. This encodes CASSESYGATYEQYF.

In its sample, this clone was seen once. This sequence joins TRBV13 and TRBJ1-6; D not certain. Germline CDR1 reads PRHDT; CDR2 reads FYEKMQ (reference sequence). The CDR3 sequence is 14 residues long. Trimming took 1 base from V and 9 from J, leaving 10 bases between them. The CDR3 sequence: CASSLDGMGSPLHF. For the CDR3, the DNA is TGTGCCAGCAGCTTAGACGGGATGGGTTCACCCCTCCACTTT.

The DNA for the CDR3 is TGTGCCAGCAGGGGGGACTACACCTACAATGAGCAGTTCTTC. Its translation: CASRGDYTYNEQFF. The genes are TRBV6-5 and TRBJ2-1, with 7 bases lining up with TRBD2. Germline lookup yields CDR1 MNHEY and CDR2 SVGAGI. The CDR3 length is 14 residues. The V gene end was trimmed by 6 bases and the J gene end by 2 bases; junction bases not matched to a gene: 4.

J is TRBJ1-3 and V is TRBV3-1 (or the pseudogene TRBV3-2); no definite D call. The CDR3 sequence is 14 residues long. The V end lost 2 bases, the J end lost 14 bases, and 19 bases lay between the germline ends. Germline V lookup: CDR1 LGHDT, CDR2 YNNKEL (reference sequence). The CDR3, as DNA: TGTGCCAGCAGCCAATTTGGGTCGGACCAAGCATTATATTTT. It specifies CASSQFGSDQALYF.

V usage is TRBV2 and J usage is TRBJ2-1; tentatively, D is TRBD2 (5 bases). Per the germline V gene, CDR1 is SNHLY and CDR2 is FYNNEI. Trimming cost V 6 bases and J 7 bases, with 10 bases left between them. This CDR3 is 12 amino acids long. For the CDR3, the DNA is TGTGCCAGCAGGGGAGAGGGAAATGAGCAGTTCTTC. Translated: CASRGEGNEQFF.

In DNA, the CDR3 is TGTGCCAGCAGTGCGTTCTCTACAGGGGGCGCGGTCGGCTACACCTTC. Residues: CASSAFSTGGAVGYTF. The rearrangement uses TRBV2 and TRBJ1-2; 9 bases agree with TRBD1. This CDR3 is 16 amino acids long. V shed 4 bases and J 8 bases; nucleotides not matched to a gene: 14. Germline V lookup: CDR1 SNHLY, CDR2 FYNNEI.

The V and J genes are TRBV27 and TRBJ2-6, with D perhaps matching TRBD1 or TRBD2 (5 bases each). The CDR3 sequence is 18 residues long. The germline V and J ends were trimmed by 6 bases and 0 bases, with 18 bases remaining between them. Germline V gives CDR1 MNHEY, CDR2 SMNVEV (reference sequence). CDR3 sequence: CASSPSRGRSSGANVLTF. The CDR3, as DNA: TGTGCCAGCAGCCCCTCCCGGGGACGGTCCTCTGGGGCCAACGTCCTGACTTTC.

This chain joins TRBV20-1 and TRBJ2-3; D is ambiguous. Germline V gene sequence: CDR1 DFQATT, CDR2 SNEGSKA (reference sequence). The CDR3 runs 12 residues. The V end lost 3 bases, the J end lost 6 bases, and 10 bases lay between the germline ends. The CDR3 DNA reads as TGCAGTGCTAGTAGTCAATCGGATACGCAGTATTTT. Its translation: CSASSQSDTQYF.

The chain joins TRBV7-3 to TRBJ2-1; 7 bases line up with TRBD1. The CDR3 is made up of 12 amino acids. V lost 5 bases, J lost 9 bases, and 4 bases stayed unmatched. Germline CDR1 SGHTA, CDR2 FQGTGA. This chain's CDR3 is CASSPRTGEQFF. In nucleotides, the CDR3 is TGTGCCAGCAGCCCTAGGACAGGTGAGCAGTTCTTC.

This clone was counted a single time. The rearrangement links TRBV15 to TRBJ1-2; possibly TRBD1 for D (5 bases). There are 15 residues in the CDR3. Germline V CDR1 and CDR2: LNHNV, YYDKDF (reference sequence). The V and J ends lost 6 bases and 2 bases respectively, with 16 bases between them. CDR3 nucleotides: TGTGCCACCAGACCCCGGGGGGGGTCAAACTATGGCTACACCTTC. Translating gives CATRPRGGSNYGYTF.

The genes are TRBV28 and TRBJ1-2, with TRBD1 identical over 8 bases. V dropped 5 bases and J dropped 5; count of bases not matched to a gene: 4. Germline V gene sequence: CDR1 MDHEN, CDR2 SYDVKM. The CDR3 length is 13 residues. CDR3 protein: CASSTQGVYGYTF. The CDR3 nucleotides read TGTGCCAGCAGTACACAGGGGGTTTATGGCTACACCTTC.

The CDR3 protein is CATSRDGLGKLNTGELFF. CDR3 nucleotide sequence: TGTGCCACCAGCAGAGATGGGTTAGGGAAGCTTAACACCGGGGAGCTGTTTTTT. The chain couples TRBV15 to TRBJ2-2; D gene unclear. The CDR3 runs 18 residues. V lost 0 bases to trimming and J lost 2 bases, with 16 bases between them. Per germline, CDR1 LNHNV and CDR2 YYDKDF (reference sequence).

The chain uses TRBV15 and TRBJ1-1; D is ambiguous. Per the germline V gene, CDR1 is LNHNV and CDR2 is YYDKDF (reference sequence). The CDR3 is made up of 12 amino acids. V lost 6 bases to trimming and J lost 10 bases, with 15 bases between them. DNA for the CDR3: TGTGCCACCAGAGCCCTGGGGTCCCGAGCTTTCTTT. This encodes CATRALGSRAFF.

DNA of the CDR3: TGCGCCAGCAGCTATCGTCCAGAAGAGACCCAGTACTTC. This encodes CASSYRPEETQYF. The V call is TRBV5-1, the J call TRBJ2-5, with D unclear. This CDR3 is built from 13 residues. Germline V gives CDR1 SGHRS, CDR2 YFSETQ. V gave up 3 bases and J gave up 3 bases, with 9 bases separating them.